The 14 T cell receptor beta chains below were found in one sample sequenced in a study of blood T cell repertoires in COVID-19. TCRdb's table, derived via immunoSEQ multiplex PCR, lists solely in-frame clones and lacks some. Among some 100,000 clones listed, almost 90% were seen once. The sample was peripheral blood. The receptor source for this set is a woman in her 70s with acute or convalescent COVID-19.

The chain combines TRBV5-6 with TRBJ2-5, with D uncertain. This CDR3 is 14 amino acids long. Germline CDR1 and CDR2: SGHDT and YYEEEE. V was cut by 0 bases and J by 3 bases, with 9 bases left in between. The CDR3 DNA reads as TGTGCCAGCAGCTTGGCCAGAAAGAAAGAGACCCAGTACTTC. Translated, it gives CASSLARKKETQYF.

The chain joins TRBV4-1 to TRBJ1-4, with a tentative D call TRBD1 (6 bases). The CDR3 is 14 amino acids. Germline V CDR1 and CDR2: MGHRA, YSYEKL. The V gene lost 4 bases and the J gene lost 7 bases, with 13 bases spanning the gap. DNA of the CDR3: TGCGCCAGCAGCCGCACAGGGTACGTTGAAAAACTGTTTTTT. Its protein product is CASSRTGYVEKLFF.

The chain uses TRBV15 and TRBJ1-3; D call uncertain. The CDR3 contains 16 residues. Germline values: CDR1 LNHNV, CDR2 YYDKDF (reference sequence). Trimming took 0 bases from V and 2 from J, leaving 11 bases between them. The CDR3 sequence: CATSRDGVVTGNTIYF. For the CDR3, the DNA is TGTGCCACCAGCAGAGACGGGGTTGTTACTGGAAACACCATATATTTT.

The chain carries TRBV5-1 and TRBJ2-5; D is possibly TRBD1 (6 bases). The CDR3 consists of 13 residues. CDR1 is SGHRS and CDR2 is YFSETQ in the germline V gene. Trimming removed 6 bases at V and 0 bases at J, with 9 bases between. The CDR3 DNA follows: TGCGCCAGCAACCGGGACAACCAAGAGACCCAGTACTTC. Protein product: CASNRDNQETQYF.

V usage is TRBV27 and J usage is TRBJ1-3; a possible D gene is TRBD1 (5 bases). The V end lost 4 bases, the J end lost 5 bases, and 9 bases lay between the germline ends. The CDR3 contains 13 residues. The germline CDR1 and CDR2 sequences are MNHEY and SMNVEV (reference sequence). The CDR3 reads CASSSGGRNTIYF. The CDR3 DNA sequence: TGTGCCAGCAGTTCGGGGGGTAGAAACACCATATATTTT.

The chain has TRBV24-1 and TRBJ1-2; D is uncertain. The ends were cut back, 5 bases at V and 4 bases at J, with 10 bases in the middle. CDR3 length: 13 residues. CDR1 and CDR2 (germline): KGHDR, SFDVKD. The CDR3 DNA reads as TGTGCCACCAGTGGACAACAGAGCTATGGCTACACCTTC. Its protein is CATSGQQSYGYTF.

The chain recombines TRBV19 with TRBJ1-5, with a possible D match to TRBD1 (6 bases). Trimming removed 3 bases at V and 6 bases at J, with 12 bases between. CDR3 length equals 14 residues. Germline V gives CDR1 LNHDA, CDR2 SQIVND (reference sequence). CDR3: CASSITGFLQPQHF. The CDR3 DNA sequence: TGTGCCAGTAGTATTACAGGGTTTCTTCAGCCCCAGCATTTT. The entire variable domain, with the rest obtained from reference TRBV19 and TRBJ1-5, is as follows: DGGITQSPKYLFRKEGQNVTLSCEQNLNHDAMYWYRQDPGQGLRLIYYSQIVNDFQKGDIAEGYSVSREKKESFPLTVTSAQKNPTAFYLCASSITGFLQPQHFGDGTRLSIL.

The chain links TRBV5-1 to TRBJ1-2; D possibly corresponds to TRBD1 (5 bases). The CDR3 length is 16 residues. The germline V gene encodes CDR1 SGHRS and CDR2 YFSETQ. With 0 bases removed from V and 4 bases from J, the gap between germline ends came to 16 bases. The CDR3, as DNA: TGCGCCAGCAGCTTGGGGGAAGGGGTTAGTCTCTATGGCTACACCTTC. This translates into CASSLGEGVSLYGYTF.

The table lists this clone with a count of one. The gene calls are TRBV6-5 and TRBJ1-3, with D tentatively TRBD1 (6 bases). The CDR3 loop spans 16 amino acids. Trimming took 0 bases from V and 3 from J, leaving 12 bases between them. Germline CDR1 and CDR2: MNHEY and SVGAGI. The CDR3 nucleotides read TGTGCCAGCAGTTACTCTAGGGGGAGTTTTGGAAACACCATATATTTT. Its protein product is CASSYSRGSFGNTIYF.

Points on this clone: Other nucleotide sequences from this sample produce the same CDR3. The chain couples TRBV20-1 to TRBJ2-5; the match to TRBD2 covers 10 bases. Unmatched junction bases numbered 5, after V lost 3 bases and J lost 4 bases. In germline, CDR1 is DFQATT, CDR2 SNEGSKA (reference sequence). The CDR3 runs 14 residues. Here the CDR3 reads CSASRLAGVETQYF. In DNA form, the CDR3 reads TGCAGTGCTAGTCGGCTAGCGGGAGTAGAGACCCAGTACTTC.

J is TRBJ2-5 and V is TRBV14; D might be TRBD2 (6 bases). CDR3 length: 17 residues. Germline CDR1 reads SGHDN; CDR2 reads FVKESK. Trimming pared 1 base from V and 4 bases from J, leaving 19 bases between. DNA of the CDR3: TGTGCCAGCAGCCAAGGTGCCCCGCAGGGACTGGGAGAGACCCAGTACTTC. This gives the protein CASSQGAPQGLGETQYF.

The chain is built from TRBV7-9 and TRBJ1-5; 7 bases are a match to TRBD1. Germline lookup yields CDR1 SEHNR and CDR2 FQNEAQ (reference sequence). The J segment lost 5 bases and the V segment lost 1 base, leaving 5 bases of the junction unmatched. This CDR3 is built from 15 residues. The CDR3 loop reads CASSLEAGTDQPQHF. CDR3 in DNA: TGTGCCAGCAGCTTAGAGGCCGGGACAGATCAGCCCCAGCATTTT.

The chain couples TRBV24-1 to TRBJ1-5, with a weak D call TRBD1 (5 bases). The V gene's germline CDR1 is KGHDR and CDR2 SFDVKD. This CDR3 comprises 15 residues. Trimming pared 2 bases from V and 2 bases from J, leaving 9 bases between. The CDR3 spells CATSDSEGRNQPQHF. In DNA form, the CDR3 reads TGTGCCACCAGTGATTCGGAGGGACGCAATCAGCCCCAGCATTTT.

This clone appeared once. The rearrangement uses TRBV4-1 and TRBJ2-7; D is uncertain. Trimming removed 1 base at V and 5 bases at J, with 9 bases between. CDR1 MGHRA and CDR2 YSYEKL come from the germline V gene. This CDR3 spans 13 amino acids. This CDR3 reads CASSQGSFNEQYF. CDR3 sequence (DNA): TGCGCCAGCAGCCAAGGTAGTTTCAACGAGCAGTACTTC.